Below, 22 T cell receptor beta chains from the same sample are listed, as sequenced in a study of graft-versus-host responses after intestinal transplantation. Here immunoSEQ multiplex PCR was the method, and the copy in TCRdb shows in-frame clones only, minus some. Seen here are about 43,000 clones, about 95% observed once, and the top ten hold more than 1.5%. The sample in question was PBMCs, obtained approximately 350 days after intestinal transplant. Receptors originate from a human patient who received an intestinal transplant, so some T cells may come from the graft donor.

This clone was seen a few times. V is TRBV19 and J is TRBJ1-3, with D uncertain. V lost 8 bases to trimming and J lost 0 bases, with 8 bases between them. The V gene's germline CDR1 is LNHDA and CDR2 SQIVND (reference sequence). The CDR3 loop spans 13 amino acids. CDR3 residues: CASQRNSGNTIYF. The CDR3 DNA sequence: TGTGCCAGTCAGCGTAACTCTGGAAACACCATATATTTT.

The chain is built from TRBV7-9 and TRBJ1-6, with no clear D. The CDR3 contains 15 residues. Germline CDR1 reads SEHNR; CDR2 reads FQNEAQ (reference sequence). V lost 2 bases to trimming and J lost 4 bases, with 9 bases between them. The CDR3 bases are TGTGCCAGCAGCTTACCCCTCCCGTATAATTCACCCCTCCACTTT. The encoded protein is CASSLPLPYNSPLHF.

V and J are TRBV29-1 and TRBJ2-5, with a weak D call TRBD2 (6 bases). The CDR3 spans 13 residues. In germline, CDR1 is SQVTM, CDR2 ANQGSEA. The germline V and J ends were trimmed by 6 bases and 4 bases, with 15 bases remaining between them. The CDR3 here is CSVGGDPPETQYF. In DNA form, the CDR3 reads TGCAGCGTCGGGGGAGACCCCCCAGAGACCCAGTACTTC.

This sequence joins TRBV9 and TRBJ2-7; no definite D call. The CDR3 is 16 residues long. Germline V gene lookup returns CDR1 SGDLS and CDR2 YYNGEE. V was trimmed by 0 bases and J by 0 bases, leaving 13 bases between them. This CDR3 is CASSVGIVPSSYEQYF. CDR3 DNA: TGTGCCAGCAGCGTAGGAATCGTCCCTAGCTCCTACGAGCAGTACTTC.

The V call is TRBV6-4, the J call TRBJ1-1, with 10 bases identical to TRBD1. The CDR3 covers 14 residues. The V and J ends lost 6 bases and 5 bases, in that order; junction bases with no gene match: 6. Germline CDR1 reads MRHNA; CDR2 reads SNTAGT. The CDR3 DNA sequence: TGTGCCAGCAGGAGGACAGGGGGAGGTACTGAAGCTTTCTTT. As protein: CASRRTGGGTEAFF.

This sequence joins TRBV11-2 and TRBJ2-2; no definite D call. Germline V gene lookup returns CDR1 SGHAT and CDR2 FQNNGV. The CDR3 contains 14 residues. V was pared by 1 base and J by 8 bases, with 11 bases between. The CDR3 DNA follows: TGTGCCAGCAGCTTAGTACGCACCAAGGGGGAGCTGTTTTTT. Encoded protein: CASSLVRTKGELFF.

A single count supports this clone. This chain connects TRBV5-1 to TRBJ2-7; tentatively, D is TRBD1 (6 bases). The CDR3 extends over 15 amino acids. CDR1 is SGHRS and CDR2 is YFSETQ in the germline V gene. Trimming removed 0 bases from V and 1 base from J, with 11 bases in between. CDR3 coding DNA: TGCGCCAGCAGCTTGGAGGACAGCATTTCCTACGAGCAGTACTTC. Translation: CASSLEDSISYEQYF.

The CDR3 protein is CASSLSLMTVELFF. The DNA for the CDR3 is TGTGCCAGCAGTTTATCGCTCATGACGGTGGAGCTGTTTTTT. The chain uses TRBV27 and TRBJ2-2; D is ambiguous. This CDR3 has 14 amino acids. V lost 0 bases, J lost 10 bases, and 12 bases lay in between. Per germline, CDR1 MNHEY and CDR2 SMNVEV (reference sequence).

The chain carries TRBV5-1 and TRBJ2-1; 14 bases map to TRBD2. V shed 4 bases, J shed 12 bases, and the junction held 12 bases outside the gene matches. The CDR3 covers 16 residues. The germline gives CDR1 SGHRS, CDR2 YFSETQ. For the CDR3, the DNA is TGCGCCAGCAGCATCGGGACTAGCGGGAGTTTCGAGGCGCAGTTCTTC. Its translation: CASSIGTSGSFEAQFF.

J is TRBJ2-1 and V is TRBV9, with D perhaps assigned TRBD1 or TRBD2 (6 bases each). CDR1 SGDLS and CDR2 YYNGEE come from the germline V gene. CDR3 length equals 16 residues. V gave up 0 bases and J gave up 7 bases, with 17 bases separating them. CDR3: CASSVESGGLRNEQFF. Here the CDR3 DNA reads TGTGCCAGCAGCGTAGAGTCCGGGGGCCTTAGGAATGAGCAGTTCTTC.

The chain employs TRBV11-2 and TRBJ2-7; 7 nucleotides agree with TRBD2. Trimming removed 1 base from V and 7 bases from J; junction bases left unmatched: 13. The CDR3 extends over 16 amino acids. Germline V gene data show CDR1 as SGHAT and CDR2 as FQNNGV. This CDR3 reads CASSLVSGTIPREQYF. The CDR3 coding sequence is TGTGCCAGCAGCTTAGTCTCCGGGACTATACCTAGGGAGCAGTACTTC.

This chain joins TRBV11-2 and TRBJ1-2, with TRBD1 matching 7 bases. This CDR3 comprises 12 residues. J gave up 8 bases and V 4 bases, and 4 bases lay outside the gene matches. Germline V CDR1 and CDR2: SGHAT, FQNNGV. The CDR3 DNA follows: TGTGCCAGCAGCTCCCGACAGGGAGGCTACACCTTC. It codes for CASSSRQGGYTF.

This clone was seen a handful of times. The chain links TRBV7-2 to TRBJ2-5, with D possibly matching TRBD2 (5 bases). The J call may be faulty, since TRBJ2-7 better matches the DNA end. Per germline, CDR1 SGHTA and CDR2 FQGNSA. The CDR3 spans 13 residues. CDR3 bases: TGTGCCACCCTGGACTCGGACCGCTACGAGCAGTACTTC. As protein: CATLDSDRYEQYF.

This sequence joins TRBV5-1 and TRBJ2-3; the D call may be TRBD1 or TRBD2 (6 bases each). The CDR3 has 18 residues. V was cut by 3 bases and J by 2 bases, with 22 bases left in between. Germline V gene data show CDR1 as SGHRS and CDR2 as YFSETQ. Here the CDR3 reads CASSSSPLAAGHTDTQYF. The CDR3 region has the DNA TGCGCCAGCAGCTCCTCTCCGTTGGCGGCGGGACACACAGATACGCAGTATTTT.

The chain carries TRBV7-9 and TRBJ1-4; 7 bases are shared with TRBD1. Trimming at V came to 2 bases and at J to 6 bases, leaving 9 bases not matched to a gene. CDR1 is SEHNR, CDR2 FQNEAQ, per germline (reference sequence). This CDR3 is built from 16 residues. The CDR3 region is CASSLFRGRGYEKLFF. The DNA for the CDR3 is TGTGCCAGCAGCTTATTTCGCGGCAGGGGGTATGAAAAACTGTTTTTT.

This rearrangement joins TRBV28 to TRBJ2-5, with D perhaps TRBD1 or TRBD2 (5 bases each). The CDR3 spans 14 residues. V gave up 5 bases and J gave up 5 bases, with 15 bases separating them. Germline loops: CDR1 MDHEN, CDR2 SYDVKM. The CDR3 DNA sequence: TGTGCCAGCAGTCCGGGGACCCGACGGGAGACCCAGTACTTC. Its translation: CASSPGTRRETQYF.

V is TRBV11-3 and J is TRBJ2-7, with D possibly matching TRBD1 (6 bases). V was cut by 3 bases and J by 3 bases, with 12 bases left in between. CDR3 length equals 14 residues. Per the germline V gene, CDR1 is SGHNT and CDR2 is YENEEA. CDR3 DNA: TGTGCCAGCAGCTTGGGGGCAGGGGACTACGAGCAGTACTTC. As protein: CASSLGAGDYEQYF. Full variable domain (outside the CDR3, taken from reference TRBV11-3 and TRBJ2-7): EAGVVQSPRYKIIEKKQPVAFWCNPISGHNTLYWYLQNLGQGPELLIRYENEEAVDDSQLPKDRFSAERLKGVDSTLKIQPAELGDSAVYLCASSLGAGDYEQYFGPGTRLTVT.

The rearrangement uses TRBV7-2 and TRBJ1-5; D uncertain. This CDR3 contains 14 residues. V was cut by 1 base and J by 4 bases, with 8 bases left in between. Germline CDR1 SGHTA, CDR2 FQGNSA. This CDR3 reads CASSLGVGNQPQHF. In DNA, the CDR3 is TGTGCCAGCAGCTTAGGGGTGGGAAATCAGCCCCAGCATTTT.

The rearrangement joins TRBV5-1 to TRBJ2-1; TRBD1 agrees at 7 bases. The CDR3 length is 13 residues. Trimming at V came to 4 bases and at J to 5 bases, leaving 3 bases not matched to a gene. Germline CDR1 reads SGHRS; CDR2 reads YFSETQ. The CDR3 DNA reads as TGCGCCAGCAGCGTGGGACAGAACAATGAGCAGTTCTTC. This translates into CASSVGQNNEQFF.

The chain recombines TRBV18 with TRBJ2-6; 7 nucleotides align to TRBD1. The CDR3 is 19 residues long. CDR1 is KGHSH, CDR2 LQKENI, per germline. V was pared by 3 bases and J by 3 bases, with 14 bases of the junction left unmatched. The CDR3 DNA is TGTGCCAGCTCACCCGAAGACAGGGCGCGACTGTATGGGGCCAACGTCCTGACTTTC. Protein: CASSPEDRARLYGANVLTF.

Worth noting for this clone: Its ends do not fully match the called genes, so a read error is possible. The chain employs TRBV20-1 and TRBJ2-2; D gene ambiguous. The CDR3 is 11 amino acids. Germline-derived CDR1 and CDR2 are DFQATT and SNEGSKA (reference sequence). The CDR3 region has the DNA TGCAGTTCTAGTTATGCCGGGGAGCTGTTTTTT. The encoded protein is CSSSYAGELFF.

This sequence joins TRBV7-2 and TRBJ2-3; 8 nucleotides align to TRBD2. Germline CDR1 reads SGHTA; CDR2 reads FQGNSA. The length of the CDR3 is 16 residues. The trim removed 5 bases at V and 0 bases at J, leaving 7 bases unmatched. CDR3 nucleotides: TGTGCCAGCAGCACCCTAAGCGGGGGTAGCACAGATACGCAGTATTTT. It is translated as CASSTLSGGSTDTQYF. The full variable domain, rest sourced from reference TRBV7-2 and TRBJ2-3, is GAGVSQSPSNKVTEKGKDVELRCDPISGHTALYWYRQSLGQGLEFLIYFQGNSAPDKSGLPSDRFSAERTGGSVSTLTIQRTQQEDSAVYLCASSTLSGGSTDTQYFGPGTRLTVL.